The present T cell receptor beta chain was sequenced within a study of T cell responses to AZD1222 COVID-19 vaccine (dated by TCRdb to about 2021). For the study in its entirety: TCR sequencing covered fewer than 250 trial participants: 200 to 220 given two doses of AZD1222 and 26 given two doses of MenACWY control vaccine. Enrollment into the trials was organized by age into subgroups of 18-55, 56-69 and 70-plus years, and those subgroups contained approximately 160, 26 and 62 TCR-sequenced participants, respectively. Study-wide findings and limitations: Most participants were white British and females outnumbered males, and the authors suggested that clonal diversity may have been underestimated. Reportedly, almost half of the unique spike-specific TCRs recognized epitopes lying outside the regions that are mutated in the B.1.351 and B.1.1.7 variants. No day 14 peak-response samples were available, so repertoires were characterized only after the peak T cell response. The whole spike protein was spanned by vaccine-associated CD4 TCRs, and dominant responses were seen in regions 160-218 and 743-854. Conclusions about previously exposed vaccinees are limited because only a handful of AZD1222 recipients were SARS-CoV-2 seropositive at baseline. After two AZD1222 doses, spike-specific TCR breadth and depth were significantly higher than at day 0 and than in MenACWY recipients. In the small 56-69-year group, the increase in depth fell short of significance, most likely because of low power.

A single count supports this clone. This receptor's antigen is unknown. No per-base quality is available; no much larger clone lies one base away. Reading from cysteine to phenylalanine, the CDR3 counts 17 amino acids. The only DNA kept is the CDR3, 51 bases in frame from the first base. CDR1 and CDR2 were assigned from the germline V gene as SGHTA and FQGNSA. V trim: 2 bases; J trim: 7 bases; unmatched bases: 14. The time point label, read with the paper, signifies: about 28 days (+/-7) after the second vaccine dose. AZD1222 recipients whose second dose came at about 4 weeks and those whose second dose came at about 12 weeks were combined into one group, since spike-specific TCR depth and breadth did not differ between the two schedules. Vaccinee samples were obtained from the UK trials COV001 and COV002, which included a single-blind randomized controlled phase 2/3 trial of AZD1222 (ChAdOx1 nCoV-19) in healthy adults. Trial participant PBMC samples were collected at day 0 and day 28 after the second dose for TCRbeta chain sequencing.

The CDR3 regions of human TCRbeta chains were subjected to immunosequencing. In the paper's pipeline: Repertoire TCRs were checked for matches against a reference library of SARS-CoV-2-specific TCRs that had been generated using the MIRA antigen-specificity platform. Breadth was defined as the fraction of unique TCRs that were SARS-CoV-2-associated. Depth was defined as the fraction of total T cells that were SARS-CoV-2-associated. Each spike-specific TCR was assigned to its reactive spike region and to a CD4 or CD8 class using the MIRA data. Log10-transformed breadth and depth values were compared by one-way ANOVA with Sidak's multiple comparisons tests. In its TCRdb copy, this immuneACCESS table keeps in-frame sequences only and misses some clones. Where compared with another copy, unresolved V genes explain less than half of these, and the others have no known cause. The V and J calls and clone size are taken from that table; D and trimming were inferred from the DNA. This sample is represented by about 140,000 clones; roughly 90% of them were singletons. Jointly, the top ten make up roughly 1.2% of the sample.

Sequences were derived from peripheral blood, sampled 28 days after the second AZD1222 dose. The chain employs TRBV7-2 and TRBJ2-7; 10 bases in the junction line up with TRBD1. The source is an adult who received the AZD1222 COVID-19 vaccine. The nucleotide sequence reads TGTGCCAGCAGCTTACGTTCCCCAGACAGGGGGCGGCGAGAGCAGTACTTC. It codes for CASSLRSPDRGRREQYF. With the portions outside the CDR3 filled from the reference TRBV7-2 and TRBJ2-7 genes, the complete variable region becomes GAGVSQSPSNKVTEKGKDVELRCDPISGHTALYWYRQSLGQGLEFLIYFQGNSAPDKSGLPSDRFSAERTGGSVSTLTIQRTQQEDSAVYLCASSLRSPDRGRREQYFGPGTRLTVT.